This T cell receptor beta chain stems from a study of blood T cell repertoires in COVID-19. Background on the study: The analysed material was cDNA or gDNA that came from T cells, B-cell-depleted T cells, or PBMCs.

Original analysis: Amplification with reference gene primers provided the estimates of nucleated cell counts. Using immunoSEQ multiplex PCR, the repertoire was profiled, and TCRdb retains in-frame clones only, with some absent. From that table come the V and J calls and clone size; the DNA was used to work out D and trimming. In the table there are roughly 380,000 clones, 89% of which are singletons. In germline, CDR1 is SGHTA, CDR2 FQGNSA. V dropped 5 bases and J dropped 7 bases, with 9 bases sitting between them. CDR3 length: 13 residues. Followed longitudinally, the Seattle patients had been enrolled during active infection.

The TCR originated in a woman aged 55 to 70 with COVID-19, enrolled during active disease. Sequenced input: peripheral blood. The chain employs TRBV7-2 and TRBJ1-6, with TRBD1 as a possible D gene (5 bases). CDR3 region: CASSTRGNSPLHF. The CDR3 region has the DNA TGTGCCAGCAGCACGCGGGGGAATTCACCCCTCCACTTT.